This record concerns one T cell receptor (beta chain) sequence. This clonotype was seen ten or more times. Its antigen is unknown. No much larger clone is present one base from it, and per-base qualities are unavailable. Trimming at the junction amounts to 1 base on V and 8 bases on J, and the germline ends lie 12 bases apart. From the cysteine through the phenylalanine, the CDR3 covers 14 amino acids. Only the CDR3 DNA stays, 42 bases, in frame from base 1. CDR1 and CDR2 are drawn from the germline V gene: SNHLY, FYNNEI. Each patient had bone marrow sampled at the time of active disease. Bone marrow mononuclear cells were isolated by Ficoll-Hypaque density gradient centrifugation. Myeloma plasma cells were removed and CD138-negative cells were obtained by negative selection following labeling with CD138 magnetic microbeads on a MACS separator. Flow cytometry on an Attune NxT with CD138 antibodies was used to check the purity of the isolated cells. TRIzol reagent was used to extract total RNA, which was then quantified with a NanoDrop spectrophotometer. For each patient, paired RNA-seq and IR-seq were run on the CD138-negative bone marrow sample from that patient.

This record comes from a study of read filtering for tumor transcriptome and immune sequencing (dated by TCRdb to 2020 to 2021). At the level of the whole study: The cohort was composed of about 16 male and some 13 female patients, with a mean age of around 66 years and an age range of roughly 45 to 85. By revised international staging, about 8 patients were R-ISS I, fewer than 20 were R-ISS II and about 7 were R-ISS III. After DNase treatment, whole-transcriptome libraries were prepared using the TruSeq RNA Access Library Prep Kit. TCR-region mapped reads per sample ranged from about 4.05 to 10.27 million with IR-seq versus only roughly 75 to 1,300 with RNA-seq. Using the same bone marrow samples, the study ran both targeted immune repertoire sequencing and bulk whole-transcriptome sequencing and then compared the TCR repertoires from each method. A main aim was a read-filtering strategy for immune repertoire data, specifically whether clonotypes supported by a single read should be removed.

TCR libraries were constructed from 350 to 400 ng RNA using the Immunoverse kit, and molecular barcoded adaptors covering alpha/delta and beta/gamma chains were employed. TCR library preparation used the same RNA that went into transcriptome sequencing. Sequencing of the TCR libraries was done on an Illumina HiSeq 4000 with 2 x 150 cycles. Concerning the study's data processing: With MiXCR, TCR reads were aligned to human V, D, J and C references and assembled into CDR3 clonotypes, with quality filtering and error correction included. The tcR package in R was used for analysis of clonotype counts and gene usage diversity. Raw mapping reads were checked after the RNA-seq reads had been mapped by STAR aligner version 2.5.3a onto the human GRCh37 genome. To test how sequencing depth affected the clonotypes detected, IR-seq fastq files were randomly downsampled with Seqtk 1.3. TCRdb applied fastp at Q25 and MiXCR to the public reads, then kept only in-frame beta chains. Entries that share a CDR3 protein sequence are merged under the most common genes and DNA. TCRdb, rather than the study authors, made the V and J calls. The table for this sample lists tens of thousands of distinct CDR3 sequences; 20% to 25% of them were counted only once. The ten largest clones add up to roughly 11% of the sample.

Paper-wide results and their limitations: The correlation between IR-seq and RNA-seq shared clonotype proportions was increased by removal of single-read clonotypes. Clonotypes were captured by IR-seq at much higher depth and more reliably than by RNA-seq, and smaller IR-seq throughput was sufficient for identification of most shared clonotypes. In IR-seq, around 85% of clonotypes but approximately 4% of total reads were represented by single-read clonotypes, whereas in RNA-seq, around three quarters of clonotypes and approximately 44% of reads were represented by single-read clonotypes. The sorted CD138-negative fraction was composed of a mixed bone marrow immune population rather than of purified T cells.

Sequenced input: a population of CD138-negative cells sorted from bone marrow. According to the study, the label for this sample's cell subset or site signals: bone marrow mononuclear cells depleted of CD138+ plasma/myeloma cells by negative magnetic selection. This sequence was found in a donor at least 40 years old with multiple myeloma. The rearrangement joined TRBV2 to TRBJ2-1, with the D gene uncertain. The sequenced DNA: TGTGCCAGCAGTGAAGGTTTTCATTACGATGAGCAGTTCTTC. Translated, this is CASSEGFHYDEQFF. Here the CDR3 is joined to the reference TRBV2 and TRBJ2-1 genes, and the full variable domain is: EPEVTQTPSHQVTQMGQEVILRCVPISNHLYFYWYRQILGQKVEFLVSFYNNEISEKSEIFDDQFSVERPDGSNFTLKIRSTKLEDSAMYFCASSEGFHYDEQFFGPGTRLTVL.